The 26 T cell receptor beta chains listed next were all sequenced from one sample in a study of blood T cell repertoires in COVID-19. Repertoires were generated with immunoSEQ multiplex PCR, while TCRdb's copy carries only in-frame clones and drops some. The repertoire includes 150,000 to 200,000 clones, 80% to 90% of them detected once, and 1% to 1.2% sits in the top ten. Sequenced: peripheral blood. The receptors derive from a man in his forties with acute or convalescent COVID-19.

CDR3 nucleotide sequence: TGTGCCAGCAGGAAGAAAACAGGGACCCCGAACACCGGGGAGCTGTTTTTT. Its protein product is CASRKKTGTPNTGELFF. The rearrangement joins TRBV5-4 to TRBJ2-2; TRBD1 is a possible D gene (6 bases). The CDR3 consists of 17 residues. Deletions cut 5 bases from V and 0 bases from J, with 17 bases between. Germline V gene data show CDR1 as SGHNT and CDR2 as YYREEE (reference sequence).

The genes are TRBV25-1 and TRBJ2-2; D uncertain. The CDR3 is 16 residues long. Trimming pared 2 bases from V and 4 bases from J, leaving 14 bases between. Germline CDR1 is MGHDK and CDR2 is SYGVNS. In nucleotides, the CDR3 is TGTGCCAGCAGTGAAGGTTTTGCAGAAATCACCGGGGAGCTGTTTTTT. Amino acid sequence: CASSEGFAEITGELFF.

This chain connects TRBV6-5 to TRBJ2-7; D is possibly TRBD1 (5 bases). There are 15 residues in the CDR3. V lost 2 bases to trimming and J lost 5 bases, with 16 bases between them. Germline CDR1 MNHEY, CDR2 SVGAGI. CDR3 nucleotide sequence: TGTGCCAGCAGTTACACCGTCGGGCAGGGTCACGAGCAGTACTTC. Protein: CASSYTVGQGHEQYF.

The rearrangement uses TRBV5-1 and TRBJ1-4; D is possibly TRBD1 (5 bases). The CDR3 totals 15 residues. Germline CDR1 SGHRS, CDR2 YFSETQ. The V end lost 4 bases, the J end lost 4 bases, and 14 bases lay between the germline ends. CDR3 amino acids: CASSPLGGFNEKLFF. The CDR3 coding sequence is TGCGCCAGCAGCCCCCTCGGGGGGTTTAATGAAAAACTGTTTTTT.

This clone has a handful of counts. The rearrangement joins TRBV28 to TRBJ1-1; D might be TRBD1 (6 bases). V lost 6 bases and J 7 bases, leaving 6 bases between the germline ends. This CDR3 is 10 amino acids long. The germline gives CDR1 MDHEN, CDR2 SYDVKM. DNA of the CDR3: TGTGCCAGCAGACAGGGTGAAGCTTTCTTT. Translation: CASRQGEAFF.

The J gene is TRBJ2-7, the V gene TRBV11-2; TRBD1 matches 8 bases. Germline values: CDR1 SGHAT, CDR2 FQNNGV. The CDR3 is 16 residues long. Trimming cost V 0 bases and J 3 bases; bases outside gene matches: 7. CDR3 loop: CASSLDGTGGFYEQYF. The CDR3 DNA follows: TGTGCCAGCAGCTTAGATGGCACAGGGGGATTCTACGAGCAGTACTTC. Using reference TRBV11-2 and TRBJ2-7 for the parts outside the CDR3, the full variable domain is EAGVAQSPRYKIIEKRQSVAFWCNPISGHATLYWYQQILGQGPKLLIQFQNNGVVDDSQLPKDRFSAERLKGVDSTLKIQPAKLEDSAVYLCASSLDGTGGFYEQYFGPGTRLTVT.

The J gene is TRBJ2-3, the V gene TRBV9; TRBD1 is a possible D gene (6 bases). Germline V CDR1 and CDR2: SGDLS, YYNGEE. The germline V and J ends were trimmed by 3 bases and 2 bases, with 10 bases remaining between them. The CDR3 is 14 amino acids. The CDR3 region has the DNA TGTGCCAGCAGCGACGACAGGTCCACAGATACGCAGTATTTT. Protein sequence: CASSDDRSTDTQYF.

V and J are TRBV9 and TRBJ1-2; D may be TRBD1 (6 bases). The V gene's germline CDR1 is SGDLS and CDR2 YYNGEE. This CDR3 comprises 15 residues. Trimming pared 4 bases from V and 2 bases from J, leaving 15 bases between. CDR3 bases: TGTGCCAGCAGCCCCCACGGGGGGCAGAACTATGGCTACACCTTC. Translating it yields CASSPHGGQNYGYTF.

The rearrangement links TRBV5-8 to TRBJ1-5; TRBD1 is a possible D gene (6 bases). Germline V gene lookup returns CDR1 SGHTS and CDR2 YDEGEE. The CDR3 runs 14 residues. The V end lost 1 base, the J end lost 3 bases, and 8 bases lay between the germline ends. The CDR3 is CASSLQGNNQPQHF. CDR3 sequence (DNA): TGTGCCAGCAGCTTGCAGGGGAACAATCAGCCCCAGCATTTT. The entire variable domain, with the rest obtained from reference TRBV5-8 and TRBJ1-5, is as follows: EAGVTQSPTHLIKTRGQQATLRCSPISGHTSVYWYQQALGLGLQFLLWYDEGEERNRGNFPPRFSGRQFPNYSSELNVNALELEDSALYLCASSLQGNNQPQHFGDGTRLSIL.

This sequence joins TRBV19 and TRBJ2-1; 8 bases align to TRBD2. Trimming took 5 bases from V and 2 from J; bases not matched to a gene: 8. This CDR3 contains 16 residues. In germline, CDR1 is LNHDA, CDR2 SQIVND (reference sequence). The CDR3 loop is CASSPSGGVAYNEQFF. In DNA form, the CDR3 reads TGTGCCAGTAGTCCCTCGGGGGGGGTGGCCTACAATGAGCAGTTCTTC.

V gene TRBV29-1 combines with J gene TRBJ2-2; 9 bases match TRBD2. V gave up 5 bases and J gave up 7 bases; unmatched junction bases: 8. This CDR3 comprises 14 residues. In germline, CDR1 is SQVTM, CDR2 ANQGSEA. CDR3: CSVRAGGRGGELFF. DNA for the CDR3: TGCAGCGTTCGAGCGGGGGGCCGGGGCGGGGAGCTGTTTTTT.

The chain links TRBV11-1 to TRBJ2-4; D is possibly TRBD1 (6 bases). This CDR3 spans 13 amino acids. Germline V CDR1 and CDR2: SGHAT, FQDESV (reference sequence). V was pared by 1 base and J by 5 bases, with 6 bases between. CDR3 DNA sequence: TGTGCCAGCAGCTTAGGGACAGAAAACATTCAGTACTTC. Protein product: CASSLGTENIQYF.

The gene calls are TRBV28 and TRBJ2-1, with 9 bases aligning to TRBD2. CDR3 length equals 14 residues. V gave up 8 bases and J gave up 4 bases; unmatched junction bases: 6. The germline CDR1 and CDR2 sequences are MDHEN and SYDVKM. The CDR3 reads CASAGGGRYNEQFF. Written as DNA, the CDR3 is TGTGCCAGCGCGGGAGGGGGGAGGTACAATGAGCAGTTCTTC.

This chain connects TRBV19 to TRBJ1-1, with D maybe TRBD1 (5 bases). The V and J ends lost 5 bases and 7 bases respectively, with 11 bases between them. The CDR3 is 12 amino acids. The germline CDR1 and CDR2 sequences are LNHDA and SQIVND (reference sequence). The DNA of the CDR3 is TGTGCCAGTAGTGCAGGACACTTTGAAGCTTTCTTT. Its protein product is CASSAGHFEAFF.

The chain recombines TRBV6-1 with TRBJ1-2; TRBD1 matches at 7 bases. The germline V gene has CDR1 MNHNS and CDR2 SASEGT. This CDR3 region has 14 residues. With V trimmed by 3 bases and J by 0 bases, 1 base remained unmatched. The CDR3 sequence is CASSEQGANYGYTF. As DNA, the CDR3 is TGTGCCAGCAGTGAGCAGGGGGCTAACTATGGCTACACCTTC.

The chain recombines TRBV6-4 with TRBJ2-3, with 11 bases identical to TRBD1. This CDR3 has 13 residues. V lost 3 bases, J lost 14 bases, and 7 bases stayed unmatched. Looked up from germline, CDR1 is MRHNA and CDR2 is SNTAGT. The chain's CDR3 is CASSEGDRGETYF. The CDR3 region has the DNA TGTGCCAGCAGTGAAGGGGACAGGGGGGAGACGTATTTT.

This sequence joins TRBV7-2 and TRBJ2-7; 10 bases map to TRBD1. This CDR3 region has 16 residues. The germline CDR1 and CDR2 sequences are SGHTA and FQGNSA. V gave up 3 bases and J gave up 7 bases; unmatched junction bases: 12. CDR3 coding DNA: TGTGCCAGCAGCTTGCGATCTTGGGGACAGGGGAGGGAGCAGTACTTC. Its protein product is CASSLRSWGQGREQYF.

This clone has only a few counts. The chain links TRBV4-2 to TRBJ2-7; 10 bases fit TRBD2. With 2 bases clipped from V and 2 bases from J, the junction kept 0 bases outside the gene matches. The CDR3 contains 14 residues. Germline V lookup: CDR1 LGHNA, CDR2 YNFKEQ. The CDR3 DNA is TGTGCCAGCAGCCAACTAGCGGGGGCCTACGAGCAGTACTTC. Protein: CASSQLAGAYEQYF.

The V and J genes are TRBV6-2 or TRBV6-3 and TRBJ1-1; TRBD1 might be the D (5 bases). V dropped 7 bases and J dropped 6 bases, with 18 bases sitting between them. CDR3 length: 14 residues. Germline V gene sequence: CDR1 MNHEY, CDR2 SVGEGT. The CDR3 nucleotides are TGTGCCAGCAACCCTCAGGGTGTGGCGTCTGAAGCTTTCTTT. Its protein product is CASNPQGVASEAFF.

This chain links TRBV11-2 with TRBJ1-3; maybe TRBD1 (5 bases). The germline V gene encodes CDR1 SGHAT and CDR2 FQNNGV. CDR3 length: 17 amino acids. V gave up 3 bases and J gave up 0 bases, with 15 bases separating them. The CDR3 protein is CASSFGKQASSGNTIYF. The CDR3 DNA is TGTGCCAGCAGCTTCGGTAAACAGGCGAGCTCTGGAAACACCATATATTTT.

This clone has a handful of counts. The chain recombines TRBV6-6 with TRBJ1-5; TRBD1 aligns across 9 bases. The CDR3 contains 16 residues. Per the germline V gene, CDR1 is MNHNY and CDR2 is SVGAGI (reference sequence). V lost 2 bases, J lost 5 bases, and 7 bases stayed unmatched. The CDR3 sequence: CASSYPDRGEYQPQHF. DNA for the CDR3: TGTGCCAGCAGTTACCCTGACAGGGGGGAATATCAGCCCCAGCATTTT.

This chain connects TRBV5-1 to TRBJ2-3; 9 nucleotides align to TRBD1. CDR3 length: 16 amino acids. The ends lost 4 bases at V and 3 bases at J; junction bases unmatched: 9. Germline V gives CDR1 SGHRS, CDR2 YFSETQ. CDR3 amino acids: CASSGTGTGRTDTQYF. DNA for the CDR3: TGCGCCAGCAGCGGGACGGGGACAGGGCGAACAGATACGCAGTATTTT.

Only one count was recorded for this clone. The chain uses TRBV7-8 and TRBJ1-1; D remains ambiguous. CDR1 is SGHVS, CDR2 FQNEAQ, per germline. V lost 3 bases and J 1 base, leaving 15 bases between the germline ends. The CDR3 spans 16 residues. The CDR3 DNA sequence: TGTGCCAGCAGCTTCACCCCAGGAACGCCGAACACTGAAGCTTTCTTT. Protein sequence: CASSFTPGTPNTEAFF.

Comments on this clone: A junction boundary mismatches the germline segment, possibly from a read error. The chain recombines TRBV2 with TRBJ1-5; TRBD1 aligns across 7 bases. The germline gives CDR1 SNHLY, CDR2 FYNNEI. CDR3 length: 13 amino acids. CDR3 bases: TGTGCCAGCAGGTGGTCCCCGACAGGGCCCCAAACATTT. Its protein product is CASRWSPTGPQTF.

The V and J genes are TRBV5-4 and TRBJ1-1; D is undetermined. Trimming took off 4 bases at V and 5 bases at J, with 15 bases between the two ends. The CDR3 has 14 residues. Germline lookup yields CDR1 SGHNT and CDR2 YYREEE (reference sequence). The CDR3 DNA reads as TGTGCCAGCAGCCTGGGAGGTCGGGGAACTGAAGCTTTCTTT. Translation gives CASSLGGRGTEAFF.

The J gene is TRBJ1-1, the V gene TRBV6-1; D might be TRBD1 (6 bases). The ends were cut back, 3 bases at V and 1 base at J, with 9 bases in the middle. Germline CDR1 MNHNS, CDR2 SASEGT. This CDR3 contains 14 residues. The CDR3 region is CASSDWGQNTEAFF. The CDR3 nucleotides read TGTGCCAGCAGTGATTGGGGACAGAACACTGAAGCTTTCTTT.